The sequence of this TCR beta chain was determined in a study of T-cell memory formation after mild COVID-19. Points from the study as a whole: Memory cells collected pre-infection included some clones that later responded, suggesting cross-reactive memory joined. Among clones contracting day 15 to 85, CD4/CD8 was balanced, whereas later expanders leaned CD4+.

After 5'RACE with constant-segment primers, TCR alpha and TCR beta cDNA libraries carrying sample barcodes and UMIs were obtained. TCRdb reanalysed the 5' RACE reads using MiXCR and keeps one entry per CDR3 protein. This table holds about 450,000 distinct CDR3 sequences, more than 20% found once. The V end was cut by 0 bases, the J end by 3 bases, with 12 bases between. The germline gives CDR1 MNHEY, CDR2 SVGAGI. This CDR3 is built from 15 residues. This clonotype was counted only a few times. The target antigen is unknown. Sequencing was carried out using PBMCs or a T cell subset sorted from them (not recorded which). The origin of this receptor is an adult woman who had mild COVID-19 (a few samples of this study predate the infection). Cell type and time point are not known. The V gene is TRBV6-5, the J gene TRBJ2-7; D gene uncertain. This chain's CDR3 is CASSYSLGPDYEQYF. Here the CDR3 DNA reads TGTGCCAGCAGTTACTCGCTTGGTCCCGACTACGAGCAGTACTTC.